This TCR beta chain was recorded in a study of CD8+ T cells in alopecia areata. Study observations and caveats: Possibly because of HLA-related factors, TCR sharing was less clear across patients than in mice. Among the top 100, expanded CD8+ clones, as well as scalp clonality, were significantly decreased by tofacitinib. Persistence of many expanded lesional clones was seen in scalp and blood during tofacitinib. Affected lesional scalp, above all in alopecia totalis/universalis, was more clonal than normal scalp.

cDNA reverse transcribed from extracted RNA served as the sequencing template. This table comes from immunoSEQ multiplex PCR, and its TCRdb copy is limited to in-frame clones, with some not included. This table has 100,000 to 150,000 clones, roughly 57% appearing once. Only a few counts were recorded for this clone. Antigen specificity is unknown. The CDR3 is made up of 11 amino acids. Germline V lookup: CDR1 SQVTM, CDR2 ANQGSEA. Trimming took 2 bases from V and 5 from J, leaving 6 bases between them. Treatment: oral pan-JAK inhibitor, 5-10 mg twice daily. The specimen was CD4+ T cells sorted from blood, collected at week 4, from a patient treated with tofacitinib. This sequence joins TRBV29-1 and TRBJ1-2; D is uncertain. The TCR comes from a human donor with alopecia areata. The CDR3 here is CSVELGYGYTF. CDR3 in DNA: TGCAGCGTTGAACTAGGTTATGGCTACACCTTC.